A single T cell receptor (beta chain) is shown here with its context. These data originate in a study of blood T cell repertoires in COVID-19. Study as a whole: Researchers got acute and convalescent COVID-19 samples from the United States, Italy and Spain. T cells, B-cell-depleted T cells, or PBMCs supplied cDNA or gDNA.

V shed 4 bases and J shed 4 bases, with 10 bases lying between them. The CDR3 loop spans 14 amino acids. Germline values: CDR1 MRHNA, CDR2 SNTAGT. Sequenced by immunoSEQ multiplex PCR; TCRdb stores in-frame clones only, minus some. In the table there are a few hundred thousand clones, about nine tenths of which are singletons. Self-reported history from a screening survey and questionnaire set each donor's cohort. This clonotype originated in a woman in her thirties who had been exposed to COVID-19. The rearrangement uses TRBV6-4 and TRBJ2-2; tentatively, D is TRBD1 (5 bases). Sequencing was done on a sample of PBMCs or T cells enriched from blood (not recorded which). CDR3 region: CASSVDQGTGELFF. In nucleotides, the CDR3 is TGTGCCAGCAGTGTCGACCAGGGCACCGGGGAGCTGTTTTTT.